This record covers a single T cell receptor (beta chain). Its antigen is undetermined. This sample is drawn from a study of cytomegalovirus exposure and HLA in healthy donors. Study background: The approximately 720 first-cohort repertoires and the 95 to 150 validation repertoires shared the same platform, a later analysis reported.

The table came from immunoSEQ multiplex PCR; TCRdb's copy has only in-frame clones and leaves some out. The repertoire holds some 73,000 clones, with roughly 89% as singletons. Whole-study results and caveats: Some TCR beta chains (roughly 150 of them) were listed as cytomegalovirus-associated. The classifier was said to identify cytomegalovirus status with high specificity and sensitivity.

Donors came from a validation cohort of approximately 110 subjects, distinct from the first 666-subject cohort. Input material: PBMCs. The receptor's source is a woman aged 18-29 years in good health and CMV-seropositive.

For the CDR3, the DNA is TGTGCCAGCAGCGTAGCGTCGCATCCCAGATCGATGATGAACACTGAAGCTTTCTTT. This translates into CASSVASHPRSMMNTEAFF. V and J are TRBV9 and TRBJ1-1; D unresolved. Trimming shortened V by 0 bases and J by 0 bases, and 21 bases separated the two germline ends. Germline CDR1 is SGDLS and CDR2 is YYNGEE. The CDR3 is 19 residues long.